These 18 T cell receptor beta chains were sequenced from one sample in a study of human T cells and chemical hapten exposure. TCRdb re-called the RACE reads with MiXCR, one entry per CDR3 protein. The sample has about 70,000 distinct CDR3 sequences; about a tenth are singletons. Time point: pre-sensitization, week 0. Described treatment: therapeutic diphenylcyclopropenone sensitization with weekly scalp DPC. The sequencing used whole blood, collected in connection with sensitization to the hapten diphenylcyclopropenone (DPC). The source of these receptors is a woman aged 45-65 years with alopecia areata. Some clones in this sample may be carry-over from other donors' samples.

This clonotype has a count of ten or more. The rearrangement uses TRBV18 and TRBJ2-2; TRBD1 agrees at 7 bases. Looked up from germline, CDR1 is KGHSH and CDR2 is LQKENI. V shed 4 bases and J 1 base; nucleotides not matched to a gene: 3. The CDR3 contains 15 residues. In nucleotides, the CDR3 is TGTGCCAGCTCACGACAGGGTCAGAACACCGGGGAGCTGTTTTTT. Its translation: CASSRQGQNTGELFF.

CDR3 sequence reads: CATRFGLAEFTDTQYF. The CDR3 DNA reads TGTGCCACCCGATTTGGACTAGCGGAATTCACAGATACGCAGTATTTT. The chain links TRBV10-3 to TRBJ2-3; 10 positions match TRBD2. The CDR3 has 16 amino acids. In germline, CDR1 is ENHRY, CDR2 SYGVKD. Trimming took 10 bases from V and 2 from J; bases not matched to a gene: 12.

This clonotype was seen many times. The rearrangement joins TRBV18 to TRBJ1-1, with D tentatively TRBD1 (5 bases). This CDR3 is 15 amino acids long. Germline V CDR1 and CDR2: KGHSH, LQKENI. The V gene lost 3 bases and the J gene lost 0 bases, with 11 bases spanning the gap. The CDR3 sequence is CASSPGGAMNTEAFF. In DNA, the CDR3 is TGTGCCAGCTCACCGGGAGGGGCTATGAACACTGAAGCTTTCTTT.

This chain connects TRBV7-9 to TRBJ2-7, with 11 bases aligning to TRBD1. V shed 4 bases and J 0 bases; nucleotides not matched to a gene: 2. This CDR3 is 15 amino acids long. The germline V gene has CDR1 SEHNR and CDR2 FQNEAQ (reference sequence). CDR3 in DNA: TGTGCCAGCAGCTGGGGGACAGGGGGCTCCTACGAGCAGTACTTC. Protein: CASSWGTGGSYEQYF.

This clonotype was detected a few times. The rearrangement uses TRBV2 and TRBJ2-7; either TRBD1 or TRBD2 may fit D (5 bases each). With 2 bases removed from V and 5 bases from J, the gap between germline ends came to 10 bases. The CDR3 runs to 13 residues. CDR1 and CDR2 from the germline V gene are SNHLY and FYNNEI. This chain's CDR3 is CASSEPRGDEQYF. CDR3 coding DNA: TGTGCCAGCAGTGAACCTCGAGGGGACGAGCAGTACTTC.

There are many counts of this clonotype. CDR3 coding DNA: TGTGCCAGCAGCTTGACAGGGGTCGGGGCCAACGTCCTGACTTTC. Translated, it gives CASSLTGVGANVLTF. The V call is TRBV11-3, the J call TRBJ2-6, with 8 bases identical to TRBD1. The germline V gene has CDR1 SGHNT and CDR2 YENEEA. Unmatched junction bases numbered 2, after V lost 3 bases and J lost 4 bases. The CDR3 has 15 amino acids.

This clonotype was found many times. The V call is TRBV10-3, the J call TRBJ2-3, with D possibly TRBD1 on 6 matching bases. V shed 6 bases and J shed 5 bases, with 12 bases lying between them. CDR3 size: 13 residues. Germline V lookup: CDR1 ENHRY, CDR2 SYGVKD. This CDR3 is CAIRSTGLDTQYF. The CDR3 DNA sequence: TGTGCCATCAGATCCACAGGGTTAGATACGCAGTATTTT.

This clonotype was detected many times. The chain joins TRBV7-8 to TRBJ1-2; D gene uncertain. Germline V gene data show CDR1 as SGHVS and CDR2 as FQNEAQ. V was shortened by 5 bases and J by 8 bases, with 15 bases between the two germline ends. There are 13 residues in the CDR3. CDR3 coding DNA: TGTGCCAGCAGCCCTCAACCCCCCGCGGGCTACACCTTC. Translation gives CASSPQPPAGYTF. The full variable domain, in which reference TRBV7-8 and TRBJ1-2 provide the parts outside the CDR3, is GAGVSQSPRYKVAKRGQDVALRCDPISGHVSLFWYQQALGQGPEFLTYFQNEAQLDKSGLPSDRFFAERPEGSVSTLKIQRTQQEDSAVYLCASSPQPPAGYTFGSGTRLTVV.

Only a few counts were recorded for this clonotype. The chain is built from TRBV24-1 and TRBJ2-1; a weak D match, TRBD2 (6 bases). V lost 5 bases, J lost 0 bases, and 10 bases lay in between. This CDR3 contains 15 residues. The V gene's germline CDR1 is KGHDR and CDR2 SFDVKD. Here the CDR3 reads CATSVAGSSYNEQFF. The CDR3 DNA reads TGTGCCACCAGTGTGGCGGGGAGCTCCTACAATGAGCAGTTCTTC.

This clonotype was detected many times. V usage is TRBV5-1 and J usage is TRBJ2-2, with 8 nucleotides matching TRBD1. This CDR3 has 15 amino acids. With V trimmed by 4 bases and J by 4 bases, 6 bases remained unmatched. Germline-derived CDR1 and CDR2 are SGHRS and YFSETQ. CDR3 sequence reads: CASSTWTGFTGELFF. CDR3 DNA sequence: TGCGCCAGCAGCACCTGGACAGGGTTCACCGGGGAGCTGTTTTTT.

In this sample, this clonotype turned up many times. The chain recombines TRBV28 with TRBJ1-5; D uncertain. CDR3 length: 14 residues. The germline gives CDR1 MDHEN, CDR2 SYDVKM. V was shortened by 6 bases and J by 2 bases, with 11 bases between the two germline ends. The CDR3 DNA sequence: TGTGCCAGCAGACGAGGTGGGGGCAATCAGCCCCAGCATTTT. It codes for CASRRGGGNQPQHF.

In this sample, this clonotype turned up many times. CDR3 in amino acids: CASSVGGNGGGYTF. The CDR3 nucleotides read TGTGCCAGCAGTGTAGGCGGGAATGGAGGCGGCTACACCTTC. The V gene is TRBV2, the J gene TRBJ1-2, with D unresolved. The V end lost 4 bases, the J end lost 8 bases, and 17 bases lay between the germline ends. Per the germline V gene, CDR1 is SNHLY and CDR2 is FYNNEI. The CDR3 length is 14 residues.

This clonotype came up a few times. Written as DNA, the CDR3 is TGTGCCAGCAGTGAAGCAGGCGGGACAGGGTCCAGGAGTGAGCAGTTCTTC. This codes for CASSEAGGTGSRSEQFF. The V and J genes are TRBV6-1 and TRBJ2-1, with 9 positions matching TRBD1. The CDR3 length is 17 residues. CDR1 is MNHNS, CDR2 SASEGT, per germline. The trim removed 0 bases at V and 9 bases at J, leaving 12 bases unmatched.

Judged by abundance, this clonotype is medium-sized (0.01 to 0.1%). CDR3 nucleotide sequence: TGTGCCAGCCCGATAAGAGGACAGGGAGCTCTAACTAATGAAAAACTGTTTTTT. Its protein is CASPIRGQGALTNEKLFF. The chain joins TRBV6-5 to TRBJ1-4, with 8 positions matching TRBD1. Trimming cost V 8 bases and J 1 base; bases outside gene matches: 15. Germline V gene sequence: CDR1 MNHEY, CDR2 SVGAGI. The CDR3 covers 18 residues.

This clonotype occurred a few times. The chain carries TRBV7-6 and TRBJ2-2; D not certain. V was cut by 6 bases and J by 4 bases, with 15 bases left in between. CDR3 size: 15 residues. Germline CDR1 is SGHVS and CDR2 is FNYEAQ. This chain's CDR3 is CASSLERRGTGELFF. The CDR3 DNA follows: TGTGCCAGCAGTCTCGAAAGGCGCGGCACCGGGGAGCTGTTTTTT.

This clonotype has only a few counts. CDR3 coding DNA: TGCAGTGCTAGAACTAGGCTGGGAGGCTCCTACAATGAGCAGTTCTTC. Encoded protein: CSARTRLGGSYNEQFF. V and J are TRBV20-1 and TRBJ2-1; the D gene is possibly TRBD2 (6 bases). The V end lost 2 bases, the J end lost 0 bases, and 14 bases lay between the germline ends. There are 16 residues in the CDR3. Germline CDR1 reads DFQATT; CDR2 reads SNEGSKA (reference sequence).

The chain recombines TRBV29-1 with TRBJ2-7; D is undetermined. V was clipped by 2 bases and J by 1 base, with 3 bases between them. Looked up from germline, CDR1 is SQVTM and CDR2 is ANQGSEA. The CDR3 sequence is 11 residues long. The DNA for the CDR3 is TGCAGCGTTGAACTTTCCTACGAGCAGTACTTC. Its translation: CSVELSYEQYF.

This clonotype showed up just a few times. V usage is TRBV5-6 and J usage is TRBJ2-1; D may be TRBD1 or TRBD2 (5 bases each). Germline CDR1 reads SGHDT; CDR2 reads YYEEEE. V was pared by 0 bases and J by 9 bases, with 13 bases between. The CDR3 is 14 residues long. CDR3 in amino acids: CASSLGQIRGEQFF. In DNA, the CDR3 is TGTGCCAGCAGCTTGGGACAGATCCGGGGTGAGCAGTTCTTC.